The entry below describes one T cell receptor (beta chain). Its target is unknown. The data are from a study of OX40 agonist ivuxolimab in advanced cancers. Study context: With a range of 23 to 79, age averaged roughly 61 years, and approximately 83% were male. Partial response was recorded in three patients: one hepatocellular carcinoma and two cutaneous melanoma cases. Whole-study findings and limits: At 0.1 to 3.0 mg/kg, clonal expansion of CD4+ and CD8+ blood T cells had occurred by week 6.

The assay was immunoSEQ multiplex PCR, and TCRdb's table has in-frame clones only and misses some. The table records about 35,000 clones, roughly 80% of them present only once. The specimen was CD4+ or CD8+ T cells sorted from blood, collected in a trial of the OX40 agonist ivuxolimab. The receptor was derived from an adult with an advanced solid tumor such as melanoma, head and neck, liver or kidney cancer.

The CDR3 DNA sequence: TGTGCCAGCAGTGAAGAAGACCCCCGGGAGACCCAGTACTTC. This codes for CASSEEDPRETQYF. The chain couples TRBV2 to TRBJ2-5; no definite D call. The length of the CDR3 is 14 residues. Per germline, CDR1 SNHLY and CDR2 FYNNEI. Trimming left V 1 base short and J 5 bases short, with 11 bases between.